This T cell receptor beta chain was retrieved from a study of T-cell memory formation after mild COVID-19. 5'RACE with constant-segment primers yielded barcoded, UMI-tagged TCR alpha and TCR beta cDNA libraries. From the 5' RACE reads, TCRdb called clonotypes with MiXCR, one entry per CDR3 protein. The sample carries roughly 450,000 distinct CDR3 sequences, roughly 18% recorded once. This clonotype was seen only a few times. Its target is unknown. V shed 7 bases and J shed 3 bases, with 10 bases lying between them. The CDR3 is made up of 13 amino acids. Study findings and constraints: CD4/CD8 balance characterized clones contracting day 15 to 85, and CD4+ skew characterized later expanders.

This sequence originates from an adult woman who had mild COVID-19 (a few samples of this study predate the infection). Cell type and time point are not known. Sequenced input: PBMCs or a T cell subset sorted from them (not recorded which). The rearrangement joins TRBV12-3 or TRBV12-4 to TRBJ1-3; D gene uncertain. CDR3 DNA sequence: TGTGCCAGCACCCTTGGGTTTGGAAACACCATATATTTT. Translating it yields CASTLGFGNTIYF.